This T cell receptor beta chain is drawn from a study of cytomegalovirus exposure and HLA in healthy donors. Study-level results: Reportedly, cytomegalovirus status was diagnosed with high sensitivity and specificity.

Regarding this clone: Antigen specificity is unknown. A far larger clone differs by one base, so this is likely a read error.

Measured with immunoSEQ multiplex PCR; TCRdb has only the in-frame clones, and not every one. The table has 230,000 or so clones, about 91% seen once; the top ten hold around 3%. Germline loops: CDR1 MNHNS, CDR2 SASEGT. The CDR3 extends over 14 amino acids. With 3 bases clipped from V and 4 bases from J, the junction kept 1 base outside the gene matches. The sequence was collected from a young woman in good health and CMV-seronegative. The chain employs TRBV6-1 and TRBJ2-3; 10 bases align to TRBD2. Sequenced sample: PBMCs. CDR3 bases: TGTGCCAGCAGTGATCTAGCGGGAGCAGATACGCAGTATTTT. This translates into CASSDLAGADTQYF.